Each of the 25 T cell receptor beta chains below was sequenced from the same sample in a study of blood T cell repertoires in COVID-19. Clones were read by immunoSEQ multiplex PCR, and TCRdb kept only the in-frame ones, dropping some. Of roughly 190,000 clones listed, roughly 87% were seen once; the top ten hold around 8%. Input material: peripheral blood. The receptors were sampled from an older woman with COVID-19, enrolled during active disease.

The chain uses TRBV7-2 and TRBJ2-7; D possibly corresponds to TRBD2 (5 bases). Germline V gene lookup returns CDR1 SGHTA and CDR2 FQGNSA. The CDR3 length is 14 residues. Trimming removed 5 bases from V and 3 bases from J, with 14 bases in between. CDR3 in amino acids: CASSTRANYYEQYF. In DNA form, the CDR3 reads TGTGCCAGCAGCACGCGGGCCAACTACTACGAGCAGTACTTC.

The chain is built from TRBV15 and TRBJ1-5, with 9 bases aligning to TRBD1. With 1 base clipped from V and 4 bases from J, the junction kept 8 bases outside the gene matches. Germline V lookup: CDR1 LNHNV, CDR2 YYDKDF (reference sequence). This CDR3 has 17 amino acids. The CDR3: CATSRAGTGLSNQPQHF. CDR3 coding DNA: TGTGCCACCAGCAGAGCCGGGACAGGGCTTTCTAATCAGCCCCAGCATTTT.

The V gene is TRBV3-1 (or the pseudogene TRBV3-2), the J gene TRBJ2-3; D is ambiguous. With 4 bases removed from V and 0 bases from J, the gap between germline ends came to 11 bases. The CDR3 contains 15 residues. The V gene's germline CDR1 is LGHDT and CDR2 YNNKEL (reference sequence). The CDR3 is CASSPSGLSTDTQYF. Here the CDR3 DNA reads TGTGCCAGCAGCCCCTCTGGGCTTAGCACAGATACGCAGTATTTT.

Here the CDR3 DNA reads TGTGCCTGGAGTCCCTCTAAGACAGGGGAGGGCAGGAGCAATCAGCCCCAGCATTTT. This sequence encodes CAWSPSKTGEGRSNQPQHF. The rearrangement joins TRBV30 to TRBJ1-5, with 8 bases aligning to TRBD1. Germline CDR1 is GTSNPN and CDR2 is SVGIG (reference sequence). The CDR3 length is 19 residues. Trimming took 2 bases from V and 1 from J; bases not matched to a gene: 16. Full variable domain (missing parts from reference TRBV30 and TRBJ1-5): SQTIHQWPATLVQPVGSPLSLECTVEGTSNPNLYWYRQAAGRGLQLLFYSVGIGQISSEVPQNLSASRPQDRQFILSSKKLLLSDSGFYLCAWSPSKTGEGRSNQPQHFGDGTRLSIL.

The chain couples TRBV4-2 to TRBJ1-1; TRBD1 might be the D (6 bases). Deletions cut 4 bases from V and 5 bases from J, with 20 bases between. Germline values: CDR1 LGHNA, CDR2 YNFKEQ. CDR3 length equals 16 residues. The CDR3 nucleotides read TGTGCCAGCAGCCCTACTGCGGACAGTCAAAGGACTGAAGCTTTCTTT. The encoded protein is CASSPTADSQRTEAFF.

The chain employs TRBV21-1 and TRBJ2-3; TRBD2 reflects the table's D call only, with no check against the DNA. TRBV21-1 is listed as a pseudogene. The CDR3 spans 17 residues. CDR3 in DNA: TGTGCCAGCAGCAAAGTATCCGACGGGTTCTACACAGATACGCAGTATTTT. As protein: CASSKVSDGFYTDTQYF.

V gene TRBV6-5 combines with J gene TRBJ2-7; TRBD1 might be the D (7 bases). Trimming pared 7 bases from V and 3 bases from J, leaving 16 bases between. Germline V gives CDR1 MNHEY, CDR2 SVGAGI. This CDR3 has 14 residues. The CDR3: CASIPRGANYEQYF. Written as DNA, the CDR3 is TGTGCCAGCATCCCCAGGGGGGCCAACTACGAGCAGTACTTC.

This chain joins TRBV24-1 and TRBJ2-2; D remains unclear. V dropped 3 bases and J dropped 8 bases, with 9 bases sitting between them. Germline V gives CDR1 KGHDR, CDR2 SFDVKD. The CDR3 runs 13 residues. CDR3 DNA sequence: TGTGCCACCAGTGATAAAAGGAGAGGGGAGCTGTTTTTT. Encoded protein: CATSDKRRGELFF.

The genes are TRBV4-1 and TRBJ1-2; no reliable D call. Germline lookup yields CDR1 MGHRA and CDR2 YSYEKL. There are 13 residues in the CDR3. V lost 0 bases and J 3 bases, leaving 5 bases between the germline ends. CDR3 sequence reads: CASSQEEDYGYTF. CDR3 nucleotides: TGCGCCAGCAGCCAAGAAGAGGACTATGGCTACACCTTC.

The rearrangement links TRBV9 to TRBJ2-1; D is uncertain. The CDR3 spans 16 residues. V lost 0 bases to trimming and J lost 4 bases, with 14 bases between them. The V gene's germline CDR1 is SGDLS and CDR2 YYNGEE. The CDR3: CASSVAEASAYNEQFF. CDR3 DNA sequence: TGTGCCAGCAGCGTAGCGGAAGCGTCCGCGTACAATGAGCAGTTCTTC. The full variable domain, rest sourced from reference TRBV9 and TRBJ2-1, is DSGVTQTPKHLITATGQRVTLRCSPRSGDLSVYWYQQSLDQGLQFLIQYYNGEERAKGNILERFSAQQFPDLHSELNLSSLELGDSALYFCASSVAEASAYNEQFFGPGTRLTVL.

This chain uses TRBV5-6 with TRBJ1-5; 9 bases are shared with TRBD1. This CDR3 contains 14 residues. In germline, CDR1 is SGHDT, CDR2 YYEEEE. Trimming cost V 2 bases and J 5 bases; bases outside gene matches: 2. CDR3: CASSFGTGYQPQHF. CDR3 nucleotide sequence: TGTGCCAGCAGCTTCGGGACAGGGTATCAGCCCCAGCATTTT.

The chain links TRBV27 to TRBJ2-3, with D perhaps matching TRBD2 (6 bases). The CDR3 extends over 13 amino acids. The germline V gene has CDR1 MNHEY and CDR2 SMNVEV (reference sequence). V lost 5 bases, J lost 0 bases, and 6 bases lay in between. The CDR3 nucleotides are TGTGCCAGCAGTGGGGGGAGCACAGATACGCAGTATTTT. The encoded protein is CASSGGSTDTQYF.

The V gene is TRBV7-2, the J gene TRBJ1-2, with a possible D match to TRBD1 (5 bases). The CDR3 is 11 amino acids. CDR1 SGHTA and CDR2 FQGNSA come from the germline V gene. The V end lost 3 bases, the J end lost 7 bases, and 6 bases lay between the germline ends. In nucleotides, the CDR3 is TGTGCCAGCAGCTTGACAGCTGGCTACACCTTC. Residues: CASSLTAGYTF.

V gene TRBV5-8 combines with J gene TRBJ2-7; 13 bases align to TRBD2. The V and J ends lost 5 bases and 4 bases, in that order; junction bases with no gene match: 12. The CDR3 has 17 residues. Looked up from germline, CDR1 is SGHTS and CDR2 is YDEGEE. In DNA, the CDR3 is TGTGCCAGCAGTCCGAGGTGGGGACTAGCGGGATTATACGAGCAGTACTTC. It encodes CASSPRWGLAGLYEQYF.

In its sample, this clone was seen a few times. V gene TRBV27 combines with J gene TRBJ2-2; tentatively, D is TRBD1 (5 bases). The CDR3 runs to 12 residues. V dropped 6 bases and J dropped 5 bases, with 7 bases sitting between them. Germline CDR1 MNHEY, CDR2 SMNVEV (reference sequence). The CDR3 sequence: CASRKGTGELFF. CDR3 nucleotide sequence: TGTGCCAGCAGAAAGGGGACCGGGGAGCTGTTTTTT.

The V gene is TRBV7-2, the J gene TRBJ2-1, with a weak D call TRBD2 (6 bases). CDR1 is SGHTA and CDR2 is FQGNSA in the germline V gene. This CDR3 has 18 amino acids. Trimming stripped 1 base from V and 0 bases from J, with 16 bases between. The CDR3 loop reads CASSLVQPGRGSYNEQFF. CDR3 DNA: TGTGCCAGCAGCTTAGTTCAGCCGGGGCGGGGCTCCTACAATGAGCAGTTCTTC.

This chain joins TRBV7-2 and TRBJ2-7, with 12 bases identical to TRBD2. The ends lost 7 bases at V and 9 bases at J; junction bases unmatched: 7. The CDR3 is made up of 13 amino acids. Germline V lookup: CDR1 SGHTA, CDR2 FQGNSA. The CDR3 loop reads CASTLGTSGSQYF. The CDR3 nucleotides read TGTGCCAGCACCCTAGGGACTAGCGGGTCGCAGTACTTC.

V and J are TRBV7-6 and TRBJ2-1; 12 nucleotides match TRBD2. Germline V CDR1 and CDR2: SGHVS, FNYEAQ. J gave up 3 bases and V 6 bases, and 6 bases lay outside the gene matches. This CDR3 contains 16 residues. The CDR3 DNA reads TGTGCCAGCAGTCTAGCGGGAGGGGGGCGCTACAATGAGCAGTTCTTC. Translating it yields CASSLAGGGRYNEQFF.

The rearrangement links TRBV10-3 to TRBJ2-1; D might be TRBD1 (6 bases). This CDR3 has 15 residues. Per germline, CDR1 ENHRY and CDR2 SYGVKD. V lost 2 bases and J 4 bases, leaving 12 bases between the germline ends. The CDR3 DNA reads TGTGCCATCAGTGAGACAGGGAGCAAGTACAATGAGCAGTTCTTC. Its translation is CAISETGSKYNEQFF.

This chain uses TRBV11-1 with TRBJ2-2; 14 bases are a match to TRBD2. Per germline, CDR1 SGHAT and CDR2 FQDESV (reference sequence). CDR3 length equals 15 residues. Germline trimming cut 3 bases from V and 9 bases from J; bases unmatched to any gene: 3. The CDR3 protein is CASSLGLAGVRELFF. CDR3 nucleotide sequence: TGTGCCAGCAGCTTGGGACTAGCGGGAGTCCGGGAGCTGTTTTTT.

The J gene is TRBJ1-1, the V gene TRBV19, with D possibly matching TRBD1 (5 bases). CDR1 is LNHDA and CDR2 is SQIVND in the germline V gene (reference sequence). The V end lost 5 bases, the J end lost 4 bases, and 14 bases lay between the germline ends. The CDR3 totals 14 residues. CDR3 residues: CASSVQGLVTEAFF. The CDR3 bases are TGTGCCAGTAGTGTCCAGGGACTCGTCACTGAAGCTTTCTTT.

V usage is TRBV5-5 and J usage is TRBJ1-2; no definite D call. The CDR3 spans 16 residues. The V end lost 0 bases, the J end lost 4 bases, and 16 bases lay between the germline ends. The germline V gene has CDR1 SGHKS and CDR2 YYEKEE (reference sequence). The CDR3 DNA reads as TGTGCCAGCAGCTTGGGGGGAGAGGGCTTGAGCTATGGCTACACCTTC. Protein product: CASSLGGEGLSYGYTF.

The CDR3 bases are TGTGCCAGCAGCAAACAGGCCTCTAACTATGGCTACACCTTC. This codes for CASSKQASNYGYTF. V is TRBV6-5 and J is TRBJ1-2, with a tentative D call TRBD1 (5 bases). Per germline, CDR1 MNHEY and CDR2 SVGAGI. With 6 bases removed from V and 0 bases from J, the gap between germline ends came to 11 bases. The length of the CDR3 is 14 residues.

The rearrangement uses TRBV5-1 and TRBJ2-3; possible D gene TRBD2, 5 bases. The germline V gene has CDR1 SGHRS and CDR2 YFSETQ. The CDR3 is 13 amino acids. Trimming removed 6 bases at V and 1 base at J, with 9 bases between. CDR3 sequence (DNA): TGCGCCAGCACGTGGGGAGGCACAGATACGCAGTATTTT. Protein sequence: CASTWGGTDTQYF. The entire variable domain, with the rest obtained from reference TRBV5-1 and TRBJ2-3, is as follows: KAGVTQTPRYLIKTRGQQVTLSCSPISGHRSVSWYQQTPGQGLQFLFEYFSETQRNKGNFPGRFSGRQFSNSRSEMNVSTLELGDSALYLCASTWGGTDTQYFGPGTRLTVL.

This clone was picked up a small number of times. This chain connects TRBV6-1 to TRBJ1-4, with D tentatively TRBD1 (5 bases). Germline V gives CDR1 MNHNS, CDR2 SASEGT. This CDR3 is 14 amino acids long. Trimming removed 3 bases from V and 4 bases from J, with 9 bases in between. In DNA, the CDR3 is TGTGCCAGCAGTGACAGGGTTGGTAATGAAAAACTGTTTTTT. Protein: CASSDRVGNEKLFF.